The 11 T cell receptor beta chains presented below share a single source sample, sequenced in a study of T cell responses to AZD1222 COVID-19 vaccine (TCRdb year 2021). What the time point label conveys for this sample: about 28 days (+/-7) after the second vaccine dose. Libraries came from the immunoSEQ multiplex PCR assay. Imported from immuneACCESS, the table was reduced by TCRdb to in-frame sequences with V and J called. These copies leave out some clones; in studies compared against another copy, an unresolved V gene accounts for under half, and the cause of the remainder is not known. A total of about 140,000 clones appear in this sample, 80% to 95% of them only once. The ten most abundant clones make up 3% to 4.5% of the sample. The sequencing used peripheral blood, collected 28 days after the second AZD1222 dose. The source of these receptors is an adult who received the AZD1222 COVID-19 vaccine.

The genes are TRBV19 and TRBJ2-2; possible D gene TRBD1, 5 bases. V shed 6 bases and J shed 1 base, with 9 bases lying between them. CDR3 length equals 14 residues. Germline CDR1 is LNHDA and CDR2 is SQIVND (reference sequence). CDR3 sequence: CASSPTVNTGELFF. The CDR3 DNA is TGTGCCAGTAGCCCGACAGTGAACACCGGGGAGCTGTTTTTT.

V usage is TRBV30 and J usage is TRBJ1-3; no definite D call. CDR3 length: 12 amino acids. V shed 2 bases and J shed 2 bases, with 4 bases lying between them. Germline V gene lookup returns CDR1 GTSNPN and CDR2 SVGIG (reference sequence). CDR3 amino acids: CAWSPTGNTIYF. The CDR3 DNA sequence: TGTGCCTGGAGTCCAACTGGAAACACCATATATTTT. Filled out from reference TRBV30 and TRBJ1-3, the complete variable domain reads SQTIHQWPATLVQPVGSPLSLECTVEGTSNPNLYWYRQAAGRGLQLLFYSVGIGQISSEVPQNLSASRPQDRQFILSSKKLLLSDSGFYLCAWSPTGNTIYFGEGSWLTVV.

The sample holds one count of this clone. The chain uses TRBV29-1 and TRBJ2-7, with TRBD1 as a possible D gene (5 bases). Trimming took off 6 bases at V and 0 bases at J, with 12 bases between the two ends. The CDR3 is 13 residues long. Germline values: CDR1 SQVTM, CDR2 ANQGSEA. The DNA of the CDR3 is TGCAGCGTGAGACAGAGTCTCTCCTACGAGCAGTACTTC. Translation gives CSVRQSLSYEQYF.

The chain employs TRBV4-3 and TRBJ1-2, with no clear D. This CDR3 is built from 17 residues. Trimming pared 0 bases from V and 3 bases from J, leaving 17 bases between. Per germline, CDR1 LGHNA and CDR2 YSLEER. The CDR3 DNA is TGCGCCAGCAGCCAAGACCCATGGGGAACAATGGACTATGGCTACACCTTC. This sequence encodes CASSQDPWGTMDYGYTF.

CDR3 DNA: TGTGCCAGCAGTTTAGGGGGCTTTGAAGCTTTCTTT. It codes for CASSLGGFEAFF. The chain employs TRBV28 and TRBJ1-1, with D maybe TRBD1 (6 bases). The CDR3 length is 12 residues. Germline loops: CDR1 MDHEN, CDR2 SYDVKM. Trimming shortened V by 2 bases and J by 7 bases, and 8 bases separated the two germline ends.

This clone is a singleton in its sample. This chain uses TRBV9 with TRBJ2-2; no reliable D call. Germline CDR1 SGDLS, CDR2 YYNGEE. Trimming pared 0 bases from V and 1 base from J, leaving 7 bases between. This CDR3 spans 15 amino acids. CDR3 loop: CASSVDGQNTGELFF. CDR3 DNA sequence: TGTGCCAGCAGCGTAGACGGGCAGAACACCGGGGAGCTGTTTTTT. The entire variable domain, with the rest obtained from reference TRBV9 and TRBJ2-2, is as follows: DSGVTQTPKHLITATGQRVTLRCSPRSGDLSVYWYQQSLDQGLQFLIQYYNGEERAKGNILERFSAQQFPDLHSELNLSSLELGDSALYFCASSVDGQNTGELFFGEGSRLTVL.

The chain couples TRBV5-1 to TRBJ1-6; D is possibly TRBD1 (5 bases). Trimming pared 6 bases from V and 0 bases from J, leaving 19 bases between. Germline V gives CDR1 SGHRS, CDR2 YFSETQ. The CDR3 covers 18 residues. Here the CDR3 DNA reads TGCGCCAGCAATAAAACTTGGGACGGACGCTCCTATAATTCACCCCTCCACTTT. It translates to CASNKTWDGRSYNSPLHF.

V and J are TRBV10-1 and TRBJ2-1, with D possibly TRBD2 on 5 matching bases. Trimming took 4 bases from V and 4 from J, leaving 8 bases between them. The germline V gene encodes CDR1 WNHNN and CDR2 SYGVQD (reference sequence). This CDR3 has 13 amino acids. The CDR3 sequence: CASSGKRYNEQFF. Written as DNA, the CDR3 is TGCGCCAGCAGTGGGAAGCGGTACAATGAGCAGTTCTTC.

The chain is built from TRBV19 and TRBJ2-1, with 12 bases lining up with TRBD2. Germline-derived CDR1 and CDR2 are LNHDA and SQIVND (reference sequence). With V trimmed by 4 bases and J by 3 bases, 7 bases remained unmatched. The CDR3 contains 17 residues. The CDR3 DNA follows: TGTGCCAGTAGTACTCTGACTAGCGGGAGTGTCTACAATGAGCAGTTCTTC. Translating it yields CASSTLTSGSVYNEQFF.

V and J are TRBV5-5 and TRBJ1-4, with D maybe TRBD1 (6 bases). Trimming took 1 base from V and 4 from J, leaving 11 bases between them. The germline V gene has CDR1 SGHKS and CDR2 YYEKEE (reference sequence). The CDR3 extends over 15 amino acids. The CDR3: CASSLMAGDNEKLFF. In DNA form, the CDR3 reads TGTGCCAGCAGCTTGATGGCAGGGGATAATGAAAAACTGTTTTTT.

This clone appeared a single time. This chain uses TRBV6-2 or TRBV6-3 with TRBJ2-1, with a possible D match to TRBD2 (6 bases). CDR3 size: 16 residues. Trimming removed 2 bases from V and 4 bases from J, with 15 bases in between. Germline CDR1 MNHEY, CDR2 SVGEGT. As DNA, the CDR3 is TGTGCCAGCAGTTACGGAGGGGCGAACTCTTACAATGAGCAGTTCTTC. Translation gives CASSYGGANSYNEQFF.